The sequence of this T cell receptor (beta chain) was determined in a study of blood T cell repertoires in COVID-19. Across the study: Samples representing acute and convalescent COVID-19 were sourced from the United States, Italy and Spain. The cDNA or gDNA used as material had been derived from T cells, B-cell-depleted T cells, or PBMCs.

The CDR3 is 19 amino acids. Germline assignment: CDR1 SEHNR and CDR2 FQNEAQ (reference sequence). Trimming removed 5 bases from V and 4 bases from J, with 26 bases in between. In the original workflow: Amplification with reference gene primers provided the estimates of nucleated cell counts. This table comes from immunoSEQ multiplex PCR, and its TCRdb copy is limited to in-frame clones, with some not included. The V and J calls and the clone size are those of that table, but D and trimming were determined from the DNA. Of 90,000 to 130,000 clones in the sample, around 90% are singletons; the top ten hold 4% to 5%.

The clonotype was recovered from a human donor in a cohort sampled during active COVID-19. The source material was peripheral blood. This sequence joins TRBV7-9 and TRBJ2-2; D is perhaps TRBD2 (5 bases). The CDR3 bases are TGTGCCAGCAGCCATTCGTTTGCCGCCCACGAGGGTATCACCGGGGAGCTGTTTTTT. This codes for CASSHSFAAHEGITGELFF.